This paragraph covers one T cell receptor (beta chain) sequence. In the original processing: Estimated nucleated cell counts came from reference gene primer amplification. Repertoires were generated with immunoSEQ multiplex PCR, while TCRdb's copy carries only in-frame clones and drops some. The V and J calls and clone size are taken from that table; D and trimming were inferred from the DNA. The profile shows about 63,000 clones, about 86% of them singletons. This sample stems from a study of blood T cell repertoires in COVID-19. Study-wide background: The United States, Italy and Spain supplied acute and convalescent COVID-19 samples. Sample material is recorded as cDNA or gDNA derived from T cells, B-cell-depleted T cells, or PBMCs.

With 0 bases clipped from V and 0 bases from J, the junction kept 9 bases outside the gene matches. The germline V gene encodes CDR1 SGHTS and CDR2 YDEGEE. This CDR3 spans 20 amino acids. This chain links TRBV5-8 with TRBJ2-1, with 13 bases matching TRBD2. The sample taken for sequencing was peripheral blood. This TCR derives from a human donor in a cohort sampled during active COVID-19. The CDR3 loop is CASSLGPRTSGSSSYNEQFF. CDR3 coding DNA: TGTGCCAGCAGCTTGGGCCCCCGGACTAGCGGGAGCAGCTCCTACAATGAGCAGTTCTTC.